A single T cell receptor beta chain is shown here with its context. Its antigen is unknown. This CDR3 comprises 14 residues. CDR1 is MDHEN, CDR2 SYDVKM, per germline. V dropped 8 bases and J dropped 3; count of bases not matched to a gene: 9. CD3+ T cells were rested overnight without fetal bovine serum. This entry is derived from a study of T cell repertoires and leukemia-associated antigens. Study summary: Each sample gave roughly 3.3 to 5.0 million effective reads.

Overall study findings and caveats: No direct test of specificity or function was done for expanded clones.

MiXCR, run by TCRdb on the 5' RACE reads, gives a single entry per CDR3 protein. The table lists some 14,000 distinct CDR3 sequences, 30% to 40% of them singletons. The chain recombines TRBV28 with TRBJ1-2; TRBD1 matches at 7 bases. This receptor was obtained from a female donor in good health. The sequencing input was CD3+ T cells sorted from blood and cultured. The CDR3 loop is CASEGKGAHYGYTF. In DNA, the CDR3 is TGTGCCAGCGAAGGGAAGGGGGCTCACTATGGCTACACCTTC.